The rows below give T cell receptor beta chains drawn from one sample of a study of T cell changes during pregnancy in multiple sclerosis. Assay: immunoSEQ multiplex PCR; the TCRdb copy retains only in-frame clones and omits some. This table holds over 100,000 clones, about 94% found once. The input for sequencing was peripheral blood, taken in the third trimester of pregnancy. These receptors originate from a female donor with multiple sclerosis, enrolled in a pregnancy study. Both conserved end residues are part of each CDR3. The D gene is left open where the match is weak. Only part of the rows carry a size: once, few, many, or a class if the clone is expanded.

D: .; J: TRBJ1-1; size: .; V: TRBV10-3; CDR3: CAITQGTGENTEAFF; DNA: TGTGCCATCACCCAGGGGACCGGGGAGAACACTGAAGCTTTCTTT
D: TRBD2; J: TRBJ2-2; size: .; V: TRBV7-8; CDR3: CASSLGGRAGELFF; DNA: TGTGCCAGCAGCTTAGGCGGGAGGGCCGGGGAGCTGTTTTTT
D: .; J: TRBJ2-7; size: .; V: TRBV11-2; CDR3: CASSRTEGAYEQYF; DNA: TGTGCCAGCAGCAGGACAGAGGGGGCCTACGAGCAGTACTTC
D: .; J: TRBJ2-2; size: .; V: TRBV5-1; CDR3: CASSLPGELFF; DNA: TGCGCCAGCAGCCTACCCGGGGAGCTGTTTTTT
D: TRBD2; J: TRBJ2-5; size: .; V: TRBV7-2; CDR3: CASSRTSGSETQYF; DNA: TGTGCCAGCAGTAGGACTAGCGGGAGCGAGACCCAGTACTTC
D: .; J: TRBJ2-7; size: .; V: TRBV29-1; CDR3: CSVDGQGNSYEQYF; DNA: TGCAGCGTTGATGGGCAGGGAAACTCCTACGAGCAGTACTTC
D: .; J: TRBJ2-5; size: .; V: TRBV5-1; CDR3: CASSLVLSQETQYF; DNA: TGCGCCAGCAGCTTGGTACTATCGCAGGAGACCCAGTACTTC
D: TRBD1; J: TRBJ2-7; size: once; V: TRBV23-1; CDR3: CASSQRRDRGRLYEQYF; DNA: TGCGCCAGCAGTCAACGTAGGGACAGGGGGCGATTGTACGAGCAGTACTTC
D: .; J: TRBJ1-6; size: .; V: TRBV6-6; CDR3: CASRGDKNSPLHF; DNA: TGTGCCAGCAGGGGGGACAAGAATTCACCCCTCCACTTT
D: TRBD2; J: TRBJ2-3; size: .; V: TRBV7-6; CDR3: CASSWTSGSTDTQYF; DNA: TGTGCCAGCAGCTGGACTAGCGGCAGCACAGATACGCAGTATTTT
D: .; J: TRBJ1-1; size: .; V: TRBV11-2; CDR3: CASSLLRAETEAFF; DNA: TGTGCCAGCAGCTTACTGAGGGCAGAGACTGAAGCTTTCTTT
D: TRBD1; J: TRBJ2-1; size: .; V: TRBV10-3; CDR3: CAIRGQVGEQFF; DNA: TGTGCCATCAGGGGACAGGTAGGGGAGCAGTTCTTC
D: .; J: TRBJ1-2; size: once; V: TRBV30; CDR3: CASSGGLSGYTF; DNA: TGTGCCTCGAGCGGGGGGCTAAGTGGCTACACCTTC
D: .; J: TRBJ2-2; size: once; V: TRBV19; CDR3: CASIGRQAGELFF; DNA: TGTGCCAGTATCGGAAGACAGGCCGGGGAGCTGTTTTTT
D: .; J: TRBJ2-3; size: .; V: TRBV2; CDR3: CASTPSGDTQYF; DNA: TGTGCCAGCACCCCTAGTGGAGATACGCAGTATTTT
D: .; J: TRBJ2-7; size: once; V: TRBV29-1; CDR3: CSVGRVGVDEQYF; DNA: TGCAGCGTTGGGAGGGTAGGAGTCGACGAGCAGTACTTC
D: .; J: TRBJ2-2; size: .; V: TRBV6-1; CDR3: CASSAIAWSTGELFF; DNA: TGTGCCAGCAGTGCCATAGCGTGGAGCACCGGGGAGCTGTTTTTT
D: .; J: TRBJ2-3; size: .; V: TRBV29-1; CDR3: CSVVGPDRPYF; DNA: TGCAGCGTTGTGGGTCCGGACAGACCGTATTTT
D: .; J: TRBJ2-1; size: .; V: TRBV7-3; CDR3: CASSPLAGRGHEQFF; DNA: TGTGCCAGCAGCCCTTTAGCGGGAAGGGGGCATGAGCAGTTCTTC
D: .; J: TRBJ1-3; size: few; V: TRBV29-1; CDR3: CSVVRGAGNTIYF; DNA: TGCAGCGTTGTCCGGGGGGCTGGAAACACCATATATTTT
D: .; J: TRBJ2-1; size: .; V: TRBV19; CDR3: CASSIGGSLWDNEQFF; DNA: TGTGCCAGTAGTATCGGGGGATCCCTCTGGGACAATGAGCAGTTCTTC
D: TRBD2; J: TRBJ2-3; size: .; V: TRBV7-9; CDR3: CASSLSDGGWMTDTQYF; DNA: TGTGCCAGCAGCTTATCGGACGGGGGGTGGATGACAGATACGCAGTATTTT
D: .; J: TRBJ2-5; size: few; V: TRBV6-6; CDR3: CASSYNPSRETQYF; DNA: TGTGCCAGCAGTTACAATCCTAGCCGGGAGACCCAGTACTTC
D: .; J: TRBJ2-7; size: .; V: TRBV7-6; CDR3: CASSFKPTLFLDGVYEQYF; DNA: TGTGCCAGCAGCTTTAAACCGACCCTCTTCCTTGACGGGGTCTACGAGCAGTACTTC
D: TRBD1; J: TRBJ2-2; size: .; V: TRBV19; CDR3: CASSIRGTGELFF; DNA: TGTGCCAGTAGTATCAGGGGGACAGGAGAGCTGTTTTTT
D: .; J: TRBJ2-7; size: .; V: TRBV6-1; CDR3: CASSEMSQGYYEQYF; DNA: TGTGCCAGCAGTGAAATGAGTCAGGGGTACTACGAGCAGTACTTC
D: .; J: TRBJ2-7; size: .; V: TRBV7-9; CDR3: CASSLGVYEQYF; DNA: TGTGCCAGCAGCTTGGGCGTTTACGAGCAGTACTTC
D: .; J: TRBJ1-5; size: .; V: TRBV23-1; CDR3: CASSHKQGYSNQPQHF; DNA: TGCGCCAGCAGTCATAAACAGGGATATAGCAATCAGCCCCAGCATTTT
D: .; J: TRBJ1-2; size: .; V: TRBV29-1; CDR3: CSGSSGPYGYTF; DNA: TGCAGCGGGTCATCAGGGCCCTATGGCTACACCTTC
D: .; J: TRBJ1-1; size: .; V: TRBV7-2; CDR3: CASSLRPGVTNTEAFF; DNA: TGTGCCAGCAGCTTAAGGCCAGGGGTGACGAACACTGAAGCTTTCTTT
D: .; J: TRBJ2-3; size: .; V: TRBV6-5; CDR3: CASSSVDTQYF; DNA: TGTGCCAGCAGTTCTGTGGATACGCAGTATTTT
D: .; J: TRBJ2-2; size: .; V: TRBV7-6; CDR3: CASSSQVFANTGELFF; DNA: TGTGCCAGCAGCTCACAGGTTTTCGCGAACACCGGGGAGCTGTTTTTT
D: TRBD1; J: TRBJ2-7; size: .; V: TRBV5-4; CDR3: CASSSRQGSYEQYF; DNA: TGTGCCAGCAGCTCACGACAGGGATCCTACGAGCAGTACTTC
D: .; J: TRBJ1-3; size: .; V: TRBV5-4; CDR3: CASSLAGRPGNTIYF; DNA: TGTGCCAGCAGCTTGGCAGGGAGGCCTGGAAACACCATATATTTT
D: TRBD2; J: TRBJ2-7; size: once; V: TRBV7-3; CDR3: CASSLTGLAGDEQYF; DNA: TGTGCCAGCAGCTTAACGGGACTAGCGGGAGACGAGCAGTACTTC
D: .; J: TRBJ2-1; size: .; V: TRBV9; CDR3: CASSDGQRREQFF; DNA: TGTGCCAGCAGCGACGGACAGCGGAGGGAGCAGTTCTTC
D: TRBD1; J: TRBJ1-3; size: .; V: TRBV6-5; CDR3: CASSTGQGPGNTIYF; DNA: TGTGCCAGCAGTACCGGACAGGGGCCAGGAAACACCATATATTTT